These 27 T cell receptor beta chains came from one sample sequenced in a study of T cells in localized non-small cell lung cancer. Produced via immunoSEQ multiplex PCR; TCRdb's table is partial and in-frame only. Among over a thousand clones listed, roughly 22% were seen once. This sample comprised lung tumor tissue, obtained before any cancer treatment. Receptors originate from a male donor at least 60 years old with stage III squamous cell lung carcinoma.

This chain uses TRBV5-1 with TRBJ1-1; the D is unclear. From germline, CDR1 is SGHRS and CDR2 YFSETQ. The CDR3 spans 15 residues. The V end was cut by 0 bases, the J end by 0 bases, with 9 bases between. The CDR3 reads CASSLAGSLNTEAFF. CDR3 DNA sequence: TGCGCCAGCAGCTTGGCCGGAAGCCTGAACACTGAAGCTTTCTTT.

This clone has a handful of counts. This sequence joins TRBV11-3 and TRBJ1-2, with 12 bases matching TRBD1. This CDR3 contains 18 residues. The V and J ends lost 5 bases and 3 bases, in that order; junction bases with no gene match: 13. Germline V gene data show CDR1 as SGHNT and CDR2 as YENEEA. The CDR3 DNA is TGTGCCAGCAGCCTACGCGGTAGGGACAGGGGGCGACACTATGGCTACACCTTC. This codes for CASSLRGRDRGRHYGYTF.

This clone is medium-sized (0.01 to 0.1%) within its sample. CDR3 nucleotide sequence: TGTGCCAGCAGCTTGAGTGACAGGGGCCACTCCTATAATTCACCCCTCCACTTT. Amino acids: CASSLSDRGHSYNSPLHF. The J gene is TRBJ1-6, the V gene TRBV11-3, with 8 positions matching TRBD1. CDR3 size: 18 residues. The V segment lost 3 bases and the J segment 0 bases; nucleotides outside the gene matches: 7. CDR1 is SGHNT, CDR2 YENEEA, per germline.

The V call is TRBV4-1, the J call TRBJ2-7, with D maybe TRBD2 (5 bases). The germline CDR1 and CDR2 sequences are MGHRA and YSYEKL. V lost 4 bases and J 4 bases, leaving 23 bases between the germline ends. The CDR3 spans 17 residues. The CDR3 coding sequence is TGCGCCAGCAGCCCCCTGATGGTCGGGGTCCCTCAGTACGAGCAGTACTTC. Its protein product is CASSPLMVGVPQYEQYF.

This clone came up a few times. The chain carries TRBV6-8 and TRBJ2-6; D gene ambiguous. The CDR3 has 13 amino acids. Germline V lookup: CDR1 MNHGY, CDR2 SAAAGT. V was cut by 8 bases and J by 2 bases, with 7 bases left in between. CDR3: CASAQAGANVLTF. The CDR3 nucleotides read TGTGCCAGCGCCCAGGCTGGGGCCAACGTCCTGACTTTC.

This clone is medium-sized in the sample. The chain employs TRBV6-8 and TRBJ2-2; D gene uncertain. Germline assignment: CDR1 MNHGY and CDR2 SAAAGT. The CDR3 length is 14 residues. V was cut by 5 bases and J by 4 bases, with 11 bases left in between. CDR3 DNA sequence: TGTGCCAGCAGTCCCCAGTTCGGCACCGGGGAGCTGTTTTTT. Translated, it gives CASSPQFGTGELFF.

The chain carries TRBV6-8 and TRBJ1-1; D is undetermined. CDR1 MNHGY and CDR2 SAAAGT come from the germline V gene. The V end lost 0 bases, the J end lost 0 bases, and 5 bases lay between the germline ends. This CDR3 is 14 amino acids long. CDR3 region: CASSYSWVNTEAFF. The CDR3 DNA reads as TGTGCCAGCAGTTACTCTTGGGTGAACACTGAAGCTTTCTTT.

The genes are TRBV29-1 and TRBJ2-1, with 8 bases that match TRBD1. Germline CDR1 reads SQVTM; CDR2 reads ANQGSEA. This CDR3 region has 13 residues. V lost 6 bases to trimming and J lost 8 bases; unmatched junction nucleotides: 9. The CDR3 sequence is CSVRDRSRHEQFF. As DNA, the CDR3 is TGCAGCGTCCGGGACAGGTCTCGACATGAGCAGTTCTTC.

The chain recombines TRBV25-1 with TRBJ2-1, with 9 bases aligning to TRBD2. The CDR3 covers 15 residues. V dropped 4 bases and J dropped 6; count of bases not matched to a gene: 7. Germline CDR1 MGHDK, CDR2 SYGVNS. CDR3 DNA sequence: TGTGCCAGCAGTGGGCTAGCGGGAACGGGCAATGAGCAGTTCTTC. Encoded protein: CASSGLAGTGNEQFF.

The V call is TRBV25-1, the J call TRBJ2-3; 7 nucleotides match TRBD1. Germline loops: CDR1 MGHDK, CDR2 SYGVNS. The CDR3 runs to 13 residues. Trimming at V came to 8 bases and at J to 5 bases, leaving 7 bases not matched to a gene. This CDR3 reads CASSGQAEDTQYF. CDR3 DNA: TGTGCCAGCTCCGGACAGGCTGAAGATACGCAGTATTTT.

The chain employs TRBV25-1 and TRBJ2-3; 7 nucleotides line up with TRBD2. CDR1 is MGHDK, CDR2 SYGVNS, per germline. V gave up 4 bases and J gave up 4 bases; unmatched junction bases: 5. The CDR3 has 14 residues. The CDR3 here is CASSVLGGADTQYF. CDR3 nucleotides: TGTGCCAGCAGTGTTTTGGGGGGGGCAGATACGCAGTATTTT.

In its sample, this clone was seen a few times. V is TRBV18 and J is TRBJ2-7; D is possibly TRBD1 (6 bases). This CDR3 spans 17 amino acids. Trimming removed 3 bases at V and 4 bases at J, with 22 bases between. Germline values: CDR1 KGHSH, CDR2 LQKENI. The CDR3 loop is CASSPASQGPGWYEQYF. The CDR3 nucleotides are TGTGCCAGCTCACCTGCATCACAGGGACCCGGGTGGTACGAGCAGTACTTC.

This chain links TRBV18 with TRBJ2-3, with 8 nucleotides matching TRBD1. In germline, CDR1 is KGHSH, CDR2 LQKENI. Trimming at V came to 0 bases and at J to 3 bases, leaving 2 bases not matched to a gene. The CDR3 runs 15 residues. This chain's CDR3 is CASSPPRQGTDTQYF. DNA of the CDR3: TGTGCCAGCTCACCACCAAGACAGGGGACAGATACGCAGTATTTT.

This clone was counted only a few times. This chain uses TRBV9 with TRBJ2-3; TRBD2 agrees at 11 bases. Germline CDR1 and CDR2: SGDLS and YYNGEE. After removal of 0 bases from V and 8 bases from J, the junction contained 8 bases not matched to a gene. The CDR3 is 16 residues long. The CDR3 DNA reads as TGTGCCAGCAGCGTAGCCCTAGCGGGGGGTTCGGGTACGCAGTATTTT. It specifies CASSVALAGGSGTQYF.

This clone was counted between two and nine times. The CDR3 DNA follows: TGTGCCAGCAGCTTGATGGGACAGATGAACACTGAAGCTTTCTTT. This translates into CASSLMGQMNTEAFF. The chain carries TRBV11-3 and TRBJ1-1, with 7 bases aligning to TRBD1. Germline CDR1 SGHNT, CDR2 YENEEA. This CDR3 is 15 amino acids long. V shed 3 bases and J 0 bases; nucleotides not matched to a gene: 4.

This clone is deemed medium-sized. The gene calls are TRBV6-8 and TRBJ2-5; 8 bases match TRBD2. The CDR3 loop spans 12 amino acids. Germline CDR1 reads MNHGY; CDR2 reads SAAAGT. Germline trimming cut 6 bases from V and 5 bases from J; bases unmatched to any gene: 2. CDR3 DNA sequence: TGTGCCAGCAGGGGCGGGGGGGAGACCCAGTACTTC. Protein: CASRGGGETQYF.

The rearrangement joins TRBV28 to TRBJ1-2, with D perhaps TRBD1 (5 bases). V was pared by 3 bases and J by 7 bases, with 15 bases between. CDR3 length: 14 residues. Germline values: CDR1 MDHEN, CDR2 SYDVKM. This chain's CDR3 is CASSFRGPRAGYTF. CDR3 DNA sequence: TGTGCCAGCAGTTTTAGGGGCCCTCGGGCTGGCTACACCTTC.

The chain is built from TRBV15 and TRBJ2-7; 7 bases are shared with TRBD2. The CDR3 length is 16 residues. The V segment lost 1 base and the J segment 1 base; nucleotides outside the gene matches: 7. CDR1 is LNHNV and CDR2 is YYDKDF in the germline V gene (reference sequence). Here the CDR3 reads CATSRGGGTSSYEQYF. Here the CDR3 DNA reads TGTGCCACCAGCAGAGGGGGGGGGACGTCATCCTACGAGCAGTACTTC.

This clone was observed a few times. The chain is built from TRBV19 and TRBJ2-3; D not resolved. From germline, CDR1 is LNHDA and CDR2 SQIVND (reference sequence). The CDR3 contains 13 residues. V lost 5 bases, J lost 3 bases, and 9 bases lay in between. The DNA for the CDR3 is TGTGCCAGTAGTGCAATCCGGACAGATACGCAGTATTTT. Translating gives CASSAIRTDTQYF.

The rearrangement joins TRBV6-8 to TRBJ1-1; a weak D match, TRBD1 (6 bases). This CDR3 contains 16 residues. V gave up 5 bases and J gave up 1 base, with 17 bases separating them. CDR1 and CDR2 from the germline V gene are MNHGY and SAAAGT. The CDR3 sequence: CASSPRGGAGNTEAFF. CDR3 DNA: TGTGCCAGCAGTCCAAGGGGGGGGGCAGGGAACACTGAAGCTTTCTTT.

This clone showed up just a few times. The gene calls are TRBV2 and TRBJ2-5, with TRBD1 matching over 11 bases. Germline trimming cut 5 bases from V and 4 bases from J; bases unmatched to any gene: 6. The CDR3 consists of 15 residues. The V gene's germline CDR1 is SNHLY and CDR2 FYNNEI. CDR3 residues: CASSRVGTGGETQYF. In DNA form, the CDR3 reads TGTGCCAGCAGTCGAGTGGGGACAGGGGGAGAGACCCAGTACTTC.

This clone occurred a few times. The chain recombines TRBV1 with TRBJ1-2; the table's D call TRBD1 went unverified against the DNA. TRBV1 is deemed a pseudogene. The CDR3 extends over 15 amino acids. In DNA form, the CDR3 reads TGCGCCAGCAGCCTCTACAGTTGGGTGTACTATGGCTACACCTTC. Its translation is CASSLYSWVYYGYTF.

This clone has only a few counts. At one boundary the junction diverges from the germline segment, which might be a read error. Residues arising from an ambiguous or unread base are written as X. The chain carries TRBV28 and TRBJ2-2; the match to TRBD1 covers 9 bases. Germline V gene sequence: CDR1 MDHEN, CDR2 SYDVKM. The CDR3 runs 17 residues. The CDR3 bases are TGTGYCAGCAGTTTTCCTACAGGGGGCTCGAGCACCGGGGAGCTGTTTTTT. Translation: CXSSFPTGGSSTGELFF.

By sample fraction, this clone is large. The genes are TRBV28 and TRBJ1-2, with a possible D match to TRBD1 (5 bases). The V and J ends lost 5 bases and 8 bases respectively, with 24 bases between them. This CDR3 contains 16 residues. The germline gives CDR1 MDHEN, CDR2 SYDVKM. The CDR3 DNA reads as TGTGCCAGCAGTCCACTAGCGGGACTCCTGTTGAGAGGCTACACCTTC. This gives the protein CASSPLAGLLLRGYTF.

The chain recombines TRBV11-3 with TRBJ2-7; D is perhaps TRBD1 or TRBD2 (5 bases each). The CDR3 is 14 residues long. Germline V CDR1 and CDR2: SGHNT, YENEEA. Trimming shortened V by 2 bases and J by 3 bases, and 11 bases separated the two germline ends. This CDR3 reads CASSLLGRFYEQYF. In DNA form, the CDR3 reads TGTGCCAGCAGCTTACTGGGACGGTTCTACGAGCAGTACTTC.

V usage is TRBV5-1 and J usage is TRBJ2-2, with a weak D call TRBD1 (6 bases). The CDR3 is made up of 20 amino acids. CDR1 and CDR2 (germline): SGHRS, YFSETQ. V lost 0 bases, J lost 7 bases, and 28 bases lay in between. CDR3 in DNA: TGCGCCAGCAGCTTGGTTCCTGTATCCACAGGGTTCGTTGGTGGCGGGGAGCTGTTTTTT. This translates into CASSLVPVSTGFVGGGELFF.

This chain connects TRBV28 to TRBJ2-5; D possibly matches TRBD1 or TRBD2 (5 bases each). Trimming left V 6 bases short and J 4 bases short, with 18 bases between. Per the germline V gene, CDR1 is MDHEN and CDR2 is SYDVKM. The CDR3 runs to 15 residues. CDR3 sequence (DNA): TGTGCCAGCAGCCCCTCCAGGGTAGGAGGAGAGACCCAGTACTTC. Protein product: CASSPSRVGGETQYF.